This is a list of T cell receptor beta chains from one sample in a study of cytomegalovirus exposure and HLA in healthy donors. Sequenced by immunoSEQ multiplex PCR; TCRdb stores in-frame clones only, minus some. The sample lists around 130,000 clones; 75% to 90% were seen once. Sequences were obtained from PBMCs. The receptors stem from a man aged 25 to 45 in good health and CMV-seronegative. Each CDR3 is given with its conserved first and last residue. Fields, in order: clone size, J gene, V gene, D gene, CDR3 DNA, CDR3 protein. A D gene is named only where the DNA matches it firmly. The size of a clone is reported for some rows only, either as once, few or many, or as a class for expanded clones.

abundance: NA
j_gene: TRBJ2-1
v_gene: TRBV29-1
d_gene: TRBD2
CDR3nt: TGCAGCGTAGGCGGGGGGATCTACAATGAGCAGTTCTTC
CDR3aa: CSVGGGIYNEQFF

abundance: NA
j_gene: TRBJ2-3
v_gene: TRBV6-5
d_gene: NA
CDR3nt: TGTGCCAGCAGTTACAGTTTCGGGGAGTACACAGATACGCAGTATTTT
CDR3aa: CASSYSFGEYTDTQYF

abundance: NA
j_gene: TRBJ1-2
v_gene: TRBV7-2
d_gene: NA
CDR3nt: TGTGCCAGCAGCCGCCCGGGACAAGATGGCTACACCTTC
CDR3aa: CASSRPGQDGYTF

abundance: few
j_gene: TRBJ1-2
v_gene: TRBV19
d_gene: NA
CDR3nt: TGTGCCAGTAGTAGAACCGGGACTCCCTATGGCTACACCTTC
CDR3aa: CASSRTGTPYGYTF

abundance: NA
j_gene: TRBJ2-7
v_gene: TRBV6-5
d_gene: NA
CDR3nt: TGTGCCAGCAGTTCCTACAGCGGGTCTACCTACGAGCAGTACTTC
CDR3aa: CASSSYSGSTYEQYF

abundance: NA
j_gene: TRBJ1-1
v_gene: TRBV21-1
d_gene: NA
CDR3nt: TGTGCCAGCAGCAAAGTCACAGGGGAAAACACTGAAGCTTTCTTT
CDR3aa: CASSKVTGENTEAFF

abundance: NA
j_gene: TRBJ1-2
v_gene: TRBV2
d_gene: TRBD1
CDR3nt: TGTGCCAGCAGGCAATACCGGGACAGCACTAACTATGGCTACACCTTC
CDR3aa: CASRQYRDSTNYGYTF

abundance: NA
j_gene: TRBJ1-4
v_gene: TRBV5-4
d_gene: NA
CDR3nt: TGTGCCAGCAGCTTGCGGAGGGGGGGAACGTCGACTAATGAAAAACTGTTTTTT
CDR3aa: CASSLRRGGTSTNEKLFF

abundance: NA
j_gene: TRBJ2-7
v_gene: TRBV5-6
d_gene: TRBD1
CDR3nt: TGTGCCAGCAGCTTGGGGACAGGGATCCACGAGCAGTACTTC
CDR3aa: CASSLGTGIHEQYF

abundance: NA
j_gene: TRBJ1-2
v_gene: TRBV28
d_gene: NA
CDR3nt: TGTGCCAGTAGAGCAACAGGGAACTATGGCTACACCTTC
CDR3aa: CASRATGNYGYTF

abundance: once
j_gene: TRBJ2-5
v_gene: TRBV4-1
d_gene: NA
CDR3nt: TGCGCCAGCAGCCAAGTGGAACAGGGCCAGGAGACCCAGTACTTC
CDR3aa: CASSQVEQGQETQYF

abundance: few
j_gene: TRBJ1-1
v_gene: TRBV27
d_gene: NA
CDR3nt: TGTGCCAGCAGGATGACAGACAGCACTGAAGCTTTCTTT
CDR3aa: CASRMTDSTEAFF

abundance: NA
j_gene: TRBJ2-3
v_gene: TRBV5-6
d_gene: TRBD2
CDR3nt: TGTGCCAGCAGCCCCTCGGGACTAGCGGGGGCAAGGGGGACGCAGTATTTT
CDR3aa: CASSPSGLAGARGTQYF

abundance: few
j_gene: TRBJ1-2
v_gene: TRBV2
d_gene: NA
CDR3nt: TGTGCCAGCAATTCCCGGCGGCACCTCCTCTATGGCTACACCTTC
CDR3aa: CASNSRRHLLYGYTF

abundance: NA
j_gene: TRBJ1-2
v_gene: TRBV5-1
d_gene: TRBD1
CDR3nt: TGCGCCAGCAGCCCGACAGGGGACTATGGCTACACCTTC
CDR3aa: CASSPTGDYGYTF

abundance: NA
j_gene: TRBJ2-1
v_gene: TRBV10-3
d_gene: TRBD2
CDR3nt: TGTGCCATCAAAGCGGGGGGCTACAATGAGCAGTTCTTC
CDR3aa: CAIKAGGYNEQFF

abundance: NA
j_gene: TRBJ2-2
v_gene: TRBV7-2
d_gene: NA
CDR3nt: TGTGCCAGCAGAATTAGCACCGGGGAGCTGTTTTTT
CDR3aa: CASRISTGELFF

abundance: NA
j_gene: TRBJ2-5
v_gene: TRBV5-5
d_gene: NA
CDR3nt: TGTGCCAGCAGCCCGGCAGGGTTGGTGAAGACCCAGTACTTC
CDR3aa: CASSPAGLVKTQYF

abundance: NA
j_gene: TRBJ2-7
v_gene: TRBV7-9
d_gene: NA
CDR3nt: TGTGCCAGCAGCTTATCCGAGGTTGCCTTCTACGAGCAGTACTTC
CDR3aa: CASSLSEVAFYEQYF

abundance: NA
j_gene: TRBJ1-2
v_gene: TRBV5-1
d_gene: NA
CDR3nt: TGCGCCAGCAGGCTAAACAGATTTAACTATGGCTACACCTTC
CDR3aa: CASRLNRFNYGYTF

abundance: NA
j_gene: TRBJ1-5
v_gene: TRBV2
d_gene: NA
CDR3nt: TGTGCCAGCAGTGAATCACCGGGAAGCAATCAGCCCCAGCATTTT
CDR3aa: CASSESPGSNQPQHF

abundance: once
j_gene: TRBJ1-2
v_gene: TRBV29-1
d_gene: NA
CDR3nt: TGCAGCGCCGCGGACGGGGATGGCTACACCTTC
CDR3aa: CSAADGDGYTF

abundance: few
j_gene: TRBJ1-6
v_gene: TRBV11-2
d_gene: TRBD1
CDR3nt: TGTGCCAGCAGCCCCCCGACAGGGCTCTCCTATAATTCACCCCTCCACTTT
CDR3aa: CASSPPTGLSYNSPLHF

abundance: NA
j_gene: TRBJ1-1
v_gene: TRBV29-1
d_gene: NA
CDR3nt: TGCAGCGTTTTGAGGACTGGGAACACTGAAGCTTTCTTT
CDR3aa: CSVLRTGNTEAFF

abundance: NA
j_gene: TRBJ2-2
v_gene: TRBV2
d_gene: TRBD2
CDR3nt: TGTGCCAGCAGGGAGCTAGCGGGGCGGCTTAGCGGGGAGCTGTTTTTT
CDR3aa: CASRELAGRLSGELFF

abundance: NA
j_gene: TRBJ2-7
v_gene: TRBV10-3
d_gene: NA
CDR3nt: TGTGCCATCGGAGGCGCCTCGAACACCTACGAGCAGTACTTC
CDR3aa: CAIGGASNTYEQYF

abundance: NA
j_gene: TRBJ2-1
v_gene: TRBV19
d_gene: NA
CDR3nt: TGTGCCAGTAGTATAACGGGGGGCCCCTACAATGAGCAGTTCTTC
CDR3aa: CASSITGGPYNEQFF

abundance: NA
j_gene: TRBJ1-2
v_gene: TRBV10-2
d_gene: TRBD1
CDR3nt: TGCGCCAGCAGTGAACCCGGGGACAGTGGCTACACCTTC
CDR3aa: CASSEPGDSGYTF

abundance: NA
j_gene: TRBJ2-3
v_gene: TRBV10-3
d_gene: TRBD2
CDR3nt: TGTGCCATCAGTGAGTCTAGCGGGGTCACAGATACGCAGTATTTT
CDR3aa: CAISESSGVTDTQYF

abundance: NA
j_gene: TRBJ2-7
v_gene: TRBV29-1
d_gene: NA
CDR3nt: TGCAGCGCTAGGGCGTTGGGTCGGGGGGCAGGGAACGAGCAGTACTTC
CDR3aa: CSARALGRGAGNEQYF

abundance: NA
j_gene: TRBJ2-1
v_gene: TRBV9
d_gene: TRBD2
CDR3nt: TGTGCCAGCAGCGTCCAGCTGCGGGGGGGCAATGAGCAGTTCTTC
CDR3aa: CASSVQLRGGNEQFF

abundance: NA
j_gene: TRBJ2-5
v_gene: TRBV6-1
d_gene: TRBD2
CDR3nt: TGTGCCAGCAGTGAATATAGCGGGATACAAGAGACCCAGTACTTC
CDR3aa: CASSEYSGIQETQYF

abundance: few
j_gene: TRBJ1-2
v_gene: TRBV4-1
d_gene: NA
CDR3nt: TGCGCCAGCAGCCGCCTACAGGGACAAGGCTACACCTTC
CDR3aa: CASSRLQGQGYTF

abundance: NA
j_gene: TRBJ2-1
v_gene: TRBV5-6
d_gene: NA
CDR3nt: TGTGCCAGCACCCGGGGGGCCAGGAGAGACAATGAGCAGTTCTTC
CDR3aa: CASTRGARRDNEQFF

abundance: NA
j_gene: TRBJ2-7
v_gene: TRBV5-1
d_gene: TRBD1
CDR3nt: TGCGCCAGCGCAGGACAGGGGGTCTCCGAGCAGTACTTC
CDR3aa: CASAGQGVSEQYF

abundance: NA
j_gene: TRBJ1-1
v_gene: TRBV6-6
d_gene: NA
CDR3nt: TGTGCCAGCAGTAGTGAACCTACAGGCACTGAAGCTTTCTTT
CDR3aa: CASSSEPTGTEAFF

abundance: NA
j_gene: TRBJ1-3
v_gene: TRBV5-1
d_gene: TRBD1
CDR3nt: TGCGCCAGCAGCTTGTTACAGGGGGCAACCCACTCTGGAAACACCATATATTTT
CDR3aa: CASSLLQGATHSGNTIYF

abundance: NA
j_gene: TRBJ2-7
v_gene: TRBV7-8
d_gene: TRBD2
CDR3nt: TGTGCCAGCAGCCACTCCTCCGAGCGGGGGAATGACTACGAGCAGTACTTC
CDR3aa: CASSHSSERGNDYEQYF

abundance: few
j_gene: TRBJ2-7
v_gene: TRBV6-5
d_gene: NA
CDR3nt: TGTGCCAGCAGTTACTCGAAGGGGTTGAGGCTCTACGAGCAGTACTTC
CDR3aa: CASSYSKGLRLYEQYF

abundance: NA
j_gene: TRBJ2-3
v_gene: TRBV11-3
d_gene: NA
CDR3nt: TGTGCCAGCAGCTTACGGCAGGGGAGCACAGATACGCAGTATTTT
CDR3aa: CASSLRQGSTDTQYF

abundance: NA
j_gene: TRBJ2-5
v_gene: TRBV9
d_gene: NA
CDR3nt: TGTGCCAGCAGCGTAGGTTCCGGGGTTCAACAAGAGACCCAGTACTTC
CDR3aa: CASSVGSGVQQETQYF

abundance: NA
j_gene: TRBJ2-1
v_gene: TRBV7-8
d_gene: TRBD1
CDR3nt: TGTGCCAGCAGCCGGCGGGTGGGGGACAGGGGGGGCAATGAGCAGTTCTTC
CDR3aa: CASSRRVGDRGGNEQFF

abundance: NA
j_gene: TRBJ2-1
v_gene: TRBV9
d_gene: TRBD1
CDR3nt: TGTGCCAGCAGCGTGGGACAGGGGAATGAGCAGTTCTTC
CDR3aa: CASSVGQGNEQFF

abundance: NA
j_gene: TRBJ2-4
v_gene: TRBV28
d_gene: NA
CDR3nt: TGTGCCAGCAGTTTTTCGGGGTGGGGAGTAGCCAAAAACATTCAGTACTTC
CDR3aa: CASSFSGWGVAKNIQYF

abundance: few
j_gene: TRBJ1-2
v_gene: TRBV4-3
d_gene: NA
CDR3nt: TGCGCCAGCAGCCAAGATCTCTACGGGAACTATGGCTACACCTTC
CDR3aa: CASSQDLYGNYGYTF

abundance: NA
j_gene: TRBJ2-7
v_gene: TRBV4-3
d_gene: TRBD1
CDR3nt: TGCGCCAGCAGCCAAGTTTGGGGACATTCAACAGGGGGCGAGCAGTACTTC
CDR3aa: CASSQVWGHSTGGEQYF